A single sample is the source of the 18 T cell receptor beta chains below, sequenced in a study of post-analysis software for immune sequencing data. General observations from the study: Among a few TRBV segments more frequent in patients than controls were TRBV5-6, TRBV5-1 and TRBV20-1.

TCR beta cDNA libraries included unique molecular identifiers. Each CDR3 protein gets one entry after TCRdb re-called the PCR reads with MiXCR. The sample yields about 260,000 distinct CDR3 sequences, 30% to 45% seen once. These receptors' antigens are unknown. The specimen sequenced was blood. Receptors originate from a girl under 18 with multiple sclerosis.

Note on this clonotype: One base away lies a much larger clone, so this may be a sequencing read error. This chain links TRBV28 with TRBJ2-1; possibly TRBD1 for D (6 bases). Between the trimmed V and J ends, which lost 6 bases and 5 bases, there was a span of 17 bases. Per the germline V gene, CDR1 is MDHEN and CDR2 is SYDVKM. CDR3 size: 15 residues. CDR3 bases: TGTGCCAGCAGCAGCTCCGGGACACACCACAATGAGCAGTTCTTC. Translating gives CASSSSGTHHNEQFF. The entire variable domain, with the rest obtained from reference TRBV28 and TRBJ2-1, is as follows: DVKVTQSSRYLVKRTGEKVFLECVQDMDHENMFWYRQDPGLGLRLIYFSYDVKMKEKGDIPEGYSVSREKKERFSLILESASTNQTSMYLCASSSSGTHHNEQFFGPGTRLTVL.

In its sample, this clonotype was seen a few times. One junction end does not reproduce the germline sequence, and a read error may be involved. The chain has TRBV29-1 and TRBJ1-1; tentative D call: TRBD1 (6 bases). The CDR3 is 14 amino acids. The germline CDR1 and CDR2 sequences are SQVTM and ANQGSEA. CDR3 nucleotide sequence: TGCAGCGCTGAAAGCCGACAGGCGCGGATCGGAGCTTTCTTT. This gives the protein CSAESRQARIGAFF.

In this sample, this clonotype turned up a few times. V is TRBV5-5 and J is TRBJ2-7; weak D call: TRBD1 (6 bases). With 4 bases removed from V and 4 bases from J, the gap between germline ends came to 9 bases. Germline V gene data show CDR1 as SGHKS and CDR2 as YYEKEE (reference sequence). This CDR3 region has 12 residues. CDR3 in DNA: TGTGCCAGCAGCGAAGGACAGTACGAGCAGTACTTC. Its translation: CASSEGQYEQYF. Full variable domain (remainder filled in from reference TRBV5-5 and TRBJ2-7): DAGVTQSPTHLIKTRGQQVTLRCSPISGHKSVSWYQQVLGQGPQFIFQYYEKEERGRGNFPDRFSARQFPNYSSELNVNALLLGDSALYLCASSEGQYEQYFGPGTRLTVT.

Points on this clonotype: This may be a read error, as it is one base from a much larger clone. The chain carries TRBV11-2 and TRBJ2-1; 9 bases match TRBD1. This CDR3 is built from 18 residues. Germline CDR1 SGHAT, CDR2 FQNNGV. The V and J ends lost 1 base and 3 bases, in that order; junction bases with no gene match: 10. The CDR3 nucleotides read TGTGCCAGCAGCTTAGGGAGACAGGGGGTCGCCTACTACAATGAGCAGTTCTTC. It specifies CASSLGRQGVAYYNEQFF. The full variable domain, completed using reference TRBV11-2 and TRBJ2-1, is EAGVAQSPRYKIIEKRQSVAFWCNPISGHATLYWYQQILGQGPKLLIQFQNNGVVDDSQLPKDRFSAERLKGVDSTLKIQPAKLEDSAVYLCASSLGRQGVAYYNEQFFGPGTRLTVL.

Concerning this clonotype itself: Likely a read error: the CDR3 ends without its conserved phenylalanine or tryptophan. No DNA is shown, since the ends of the CDR3 on it are uncertain; the CDR3 is the one TCRdb lists. The chain carries TRBV14 and TRBJ2-5; TRBD1 is the table's D call and was not checked against the DNA. The germline V gene has CDR1 SGHDN and CDR2 FVKESK. The CDR3 has 15 residues if both end residues are counted. CDR3 residues: CASSQDRQGGYTFGS.

The genes are TRBV4-1 and TRBJ1-1; D call uncertain. The CDR3 has 16 amino acids. Per germline, CDR1 MGHRA and CDR2 YSYEKL. The ends were cut back, 4 bases at V and 11 bases at J, with 26 bases in the middle. In DNA, the CDR3 is TGCGCCAGCAGCCTGCAAGAGATTGGTTTAACAGATGGCGCTTTCTTT. Residues: CASSLQEIGLTDGAFF.

This clonotype has a count of ten or more. The rearrangement links TRBV29-1 to TRBJ2-1, with D possibly called TRBD1 or TRBD2 (6 bases each). The V end lost 4 bases, the J end lost 7 bases, and 20 bases lay between the germline ends. This CDR3 spans 15 amino acids. Germline V gene sequence: CDR1 SQVTM, CDR2 ANQGSEA. The DNA for the CDR3 is TGCAGCGTTGGCTACGTGGCTAAAGGGGGGAATGAGCAGTTCTTC. Its translation is CSVGYVAKGGNEQFF.

Points on this clonotype: This may be a read error, as it is one base from a much larger clone. The CDR3 nucleotides read TGTGCCAGCAGCTTAAAGCGGGATCTGCCAGATACGCAGTATTTT. Protein sequence: CASSLKRDLPDTQYF. The V call is TRBV7-8, the J call TRBJ2-3; TRBD2 matches 7 bases. Unmatched junction bases numbered 6, after V lost 2 bases and J lost 4 bases. Germline V gives CDR1 SGHVS, CDR2 FQNEAQ. The CDR3 runs 15 residues.

This clonotype has a count of ten or more. The chain carries TRBV4-2 and TRBJ2-5, with D perhaps assigned TRBD1 or TRBD2 (5 bases each). The CDR3 consists of 13 residues. Trimming removed 4 bases from V and 5 bases from J, with 11 bases in between. Germline V lookup: CDR1 LGHNA, CDR2 YNFKEQ. CDR3: CASSRDPMETQYF. The DNA of the CDR3 is TGTGCCAGCAGCCGGGACCCCATGGAGACCCAGTACTTC.

The chain joins TRBV10-3 to TRBJ1-2; D is unclear. There are 14 residues in the CDR3. V gave up 2 bases and J gave up 6 bases, with 13 bases separating them. Germline CDR1 ENHRY, CDR2 SYGVKD. The CDR3 protein is CAISEKGSGDGYTF. As DNA, the CDR3 is TGTGCCATCAGTGAGAAGGGATCCGGCGATGGCTACACCTTC.

This clonotype was counted between two and nine times. The chain couples TRBV29-1 to TRBJ2-5, with a tentative D call TRBD2 (6 bases). The CDR3 length is 14 residues. Trimming stripped 0 bases from V and 8 bases from J, with 16 bases between. CDR1 is SQVTM, CDR2 ANQGSEA, per germline. The CDR3 spells CSVEERAGRGTQYF. The CDR3 nucleotides read TGCAGCGTTGAAGAGCGAGCGGGCCGAGGCACCCAGTACTTC.

The chain combines TRBV20-1 with TRBJ2-7; 7 bases are shared with TRBD1. The CDR3 runs to 13 residues. Unmatched junction bases numbered 7, after V lost 3 bases and J lost 5 bases. Germline V lookup: CDR1 DFQATT, CDR2 SNEGSKA (reference sequence). CDR3 coding DNA: TGCAGTGCTAGGGGTTCGCAGGGGGACGAGCAGTACTTC. Translation: CSARGSQGDEQYF.

The table lists this clonotype with many counts. V gene TRBV9 combines with J gene TRBJ1-1; D remains ambiguous. The CDR3 is made up of 14 amino acids. The V gene lost 4 bases and the J gene lost 5 bases, with 15 bases spanning the gap. Germline V gene data show CDR1 as SGDLS and CDR2 as YYNGEE. CDR3 coding DNA: TGTGCCAGCAGCAAAAGTGGGGTTTTAACTGAAGCTTTCTTT. Amino acid sequence: CASSKSGVLTEAFF.

This clonotype was detected many times. V gene TRBV29-1 combines with J gene TRBJ1-1; TRBD1 matches at 8 bases. Looked up from germline, CDR1 is SQVTM and CDR2 is ANQGSEA. The CDR3 has 15 residues. The J segment lost 6 bases and the V segment lost 0 bases, leaving 9 bases of the junction unmatched. This CDR3 reads CSVEETAGGNAEAFF. The CDR3 bases are TGCAGCGTTGAAGAAACGGCAGGGGGCAACGCTGAAGCTTTCTTT.

The genes are TRBV28 and TRBJ2-1; 11 bases fit TRBD2. The J call is doubtful: the DNA matches TRBJ2-7 better. The CDR3 is made up of 16 amino acids. Looked up from germline, CDR1 is MDHEN and CDR2 is SYDVKM. The CDR3, as DNA: TGTGCCAGCAGTTTTATAGCGGGAGGGCCTCACAATGAGCAGTACTTC. It yields the protein CASSFIAGGPHNEQYF.

This clonotype showed up many times. In nucleotides, the CDR3 is TGTGCCAGCAGCTTGGTTAAGGGGAACACTGAAGCTTTCTTT. Translated: CASSLVKGNTEAFF. This chain links TRBV5-5 with TRBJ1-1, with unresolved D. V lost 0 bases and J lost 1, with 7 bases in between. The CDR3 contains 14 residues. The germline V gene has CDR1 SGHKS and CDR2 YYEKEE (reference sequence).

J is TRBJ2-2 and V is TRBV20-1, with D possibly matching TRBD1 (7 bases). The CDR3 contains 17 residues. Deletions cut 0 bases from V and 7 bases from J, with 21 bases between. Germline V gives CDR1 DFQATT, CDR2 SNEGSKA (reference sequence). The CDR3 protein is CSARDSRGRNVDGELFF. CDR3 nucleotides: TGCAGTGCTAGAGATTCCAGGGGGAGGAACGTGGACGGGGAGCTGTTTTTT.

This clonotype was recorded at least ten times. The chain recombines TRBV29-1 with TRBJ1-1; TRBD1 matches at 12 bases. The CDR3 has 16 amino acids. The germline V gene encodes CDR1 SQVTM and CDR2 ANQGSEA. V was pared by 7 bases and J by 5 bases, with 14 bases of the junction left unmatched. CDR3 nucleotide sequence: TGCAGCGCCCTCCGGGACAGGGGGCGCGTAAAGACTGAAGCTTTCTTT. The encoded protein is CSALRDRGRVKTEAFF. Based on the CDR3 plus reference TRBV29-1 and TRBJ1-1, the full variable domain is SAVISQKPSRDICQRGTSLTIQCQVDSQVTMMFWYRQQPGQSLTLIATANQGSEATYESGFVIDKFPISRPNLTFSTLTVSNMSPEDSSIYLCSALRDRGRVKTEAFFGQGTRLTVV.